Listed below are T cell receptor beta chains from one sample, sequenced in a study of blood T cell repertoires in COVID-19. Profiling relied on immunoSEQ multiplex PCR, and the TCRdb table lists in-frame clones only, not all of them. Here the sample spans about 270,000 clones, approximately 77% being singletons. The sequenced sample was peripheral blood. Source of these receptors: a young woman with acute or convalescent COVID-19. Both conserved end residues are part of each CDR3. Fields, in order: D gene, clone size, V gene, J gene, CDR3 DNA, CDR3 protein. The D gene is left open where the match is weak. Clone size appears in some rows only: once, few, many, or a class for an expanded clone.

>NA|NA|TRBV10-3|TRBJ2-6
TGTGCCATCAGTGAGCCCGGCTCTGGGGCCAACGTCCTGACTTTC
CAISEPGSGANVLTF
>TRBD2|NA|TRBV4-3|TRBJ2-7
TGCGCCAGCAGCCAAAGACTAGCGAAAGTCTACGAGCAGTACTTC
CASSQRLAKVYEQYF
>NA|NA|TRBV2|TRBJ1-2
TGTGCCAGCCGACCCCCGGGGGGGGCTGGCTACACCTTC
CASRPPGGAGYTF
>NA|NA|TRBV18|TRBJ2-2
TGTGCCAGCTCACCACCGATTGTACAGGGAAGGACCGGGGAGCTGTTTTTT
CASSPPIVQGRTGELFF
>TRBD1|few|TRBV25-1|TRBJ2-2
TGTGCCAGCCTCCCCAGTGTTAAACAGGGGGTCACCGGGGAGCTGTTTTTT
CASLPSVKQGVTGELFF
>NA|NA|TRBV30|TRBJ1-6
TGTGCCTGGAGTTCGACCGGGGGTTCACCCCTCCACTTT
CAWSSTGGSPLHF
>NA|NA|TRBV5-6|TRBJ2-2
TGTGCCAGCAGCTTGGACGGGAGCGAATTGAACACCGGGGAGCTGTTTTTT
CASSLDGSELNTGELFF
>TRBD1|NA|TRBV6-5|TRBJ1-4
TGTGCCAGCGGGGGACAGTACTGGTATGAAAAACTGTTTTTT
CASGGQYWYEKLFF
>TRBD1|NA|TRBV5-1|TRBJ2-1
TGCGCCAGCAGCGTTAGACAGGGAAACAATGAGCAGTTCTTC
CASSVRQGNNEQFF
>TRBD1|NA|TRBV19|TRBJ1-1
TGTGCCAGTATCAAGCCCAGAGGGACAGGGGTAGGGGACACTGAAGCTTTCTTT
CASIKPRGTGVGDTEAFF
>TRBD1|NA|TRBV12-3/TRBV12-4|TRBJ1-2
TGTGCCAGCAGTTTGGGACAGCTCTATGGCTACACCTTC
CASSLGQLYGYTF
>TRBD2|NA|TRBV28|TRBJ2-1
TGTGCCAGCAGGCCCGGGACTAGCGGGATGAATGAGCAGTTCTTC
CASRPGTSGMNEQFF
>TRBD1|NA|TRBV24-1|TRBJ2-5
TGTGCCACCGCACGGACAGGTGGTGGAGAGACCCAGTACTTC
CATARTGGGETQYF
>NA|once|TRBV11-2|TRBJ2-1
TGTGCCAGCAGCAACCAGAGGCGCTCCTACAATGAGCAGTTCTTC
CASSNQRRSYNEQFF
>NA|NA|TRBV5-1|TRBJ2-1
TGCGCCAGCAGCTTGGTTTCGCGGGATGTGGTCAATGAGCAGTTCTTC
CASSLVSRDVVNEQFF
>TRBD2|once|TRBV7-2|TRBJ2-5
TGTGCCAGCAGCTCCCCGGGGACTAGTCAAGAGACCCAGTACTTC
CASSSPGTSQETQYF
>NA|NA|TRBV28|TRBJ2-7
TGTGCCAGCAGTTCCACGGGTAGCTACCTTATCTTGTCGGGCGAGCAGTACTTC
CASSSTGSYLILSGEQYF
>TRBD1|NA|TRBV24-1|TRBJ1-1
TGTGCCACCAGAGGGACAGCGAACACTGAAGCTTTCTTT
CATRGTANTEAFF
>TRBD1|NA|TRBV7-2|TRBJ1-1
TGTGCCAGCAGCCTACAGGGGAAGGGGACTGAAGCTTTCTTT
CASSLQGKGTEAFF
>TRBD1|NA|TRBV12-3/TRBV12-4|TRBJ1-2
TGTGCCAGCAGTAGCAACAGGGGAGGCTACACCTTC
CASSSNRGGYTF
>TRBD1|NA|TRBV5-1|TRBJ2-7
TGCGCCAGCAGACAGGGGGCCCAGGGGGCCTACGAGCAGTACTTC
CASRQGAQGAYEQYF
>TRBD2|NA|TRBV5-1|TRBJ2-1
TGCGCCAGCAGCTGGAGCGGGAGGGCCGAGCATGAGCAGTTCTTC
CASSWSGRAEHEQFF
>NA|few|TRBV4-3|TRBJ1-1
TGCGCCAGCAGCCTGAGGGGGGGGCGGGATGAAGCTTTCTTT
CASSLRGGRDEAFF
>NA|NA|TRBV5-1|TRBJ1-1
TGCGCCAGCAGCTTGATAGCGAACACTGAAGCTTTCTTT
CASSLIANTEAFF
>TRBD1|NA|TRBV4-3|TRBJ1-3
TGCGCCAGCAGCCTTCAGGGGGCTGGAAACACCATATATTTT
CASSLQGAGNTIYF
>NA|NA|TRBV15|TRBJ2-5
TGTGCCACCAGCAGAGACACTAGGGAGGAGACCCAGTACTTC
CATSRDTREETQYF
>NA|NA|TRBV28|TRBJ1-2
TGTGCCAGCAGTCTACCGGGGGGCCCCAACTATGGCTACACCTTC
CASSLPGGPNYGYTF
>TRBD1|few|TRBV30|TRBJ2-2
TGTGCCTGGAGTCCCACAGGGGGGATGGCCGGGGAGCTGTTTTTT
CAWSPTGGMAGELFF
>NA|NA|TRBV12-5|TRBJ2-1
TGTGCTAGTGGTTTGGCCCATTCAGGGTTGTTGGGGAATGAGCAGTTCTTC
CASGLAHSGLLGNEQFF
>NA|NA|TRBV28|TRBJ2-7
TGTGCCAGCAGTTTGCCCGACTGGGCGGGCTCCTACGAGCAGTACTTC
CASSLPDWAGSYEQYF
>NA|few|TRBV30|TRBJ1-1
TGTGCCTGGAGTGTAGGCCAGGGTACTGAAGCTTTCTTT
CAWSVGQGTEAFF
>TRBD2|NA|TRBV29-1|TRBJ2-7
TGCAGCGTCACTAGCGGGGGAACCTACGAGCAGTACTTC
CSVTSGGTYEQYF
>TRBD1|few|TRBV16|TRBJ2-7
TGTGCCAGCAGCCCCACGGACAGGCTCCGCTCCTACGAGCAGTACTTC
CASSPTDRLRSYEQYF
>TRBD1|NA|TRBV5-5|TRBJ1-4
TGTGCCAGCAGCGGGGGACAGGGGAAGGAAAAACTGTTTTTT
CASSGGQGKEKLFF
>NA|NA|TRBV6-5|TRBJ1-5
TGTGCCAGCAGGGCCGCTAGCAATCAGCCCCAGCATTTT
CASRAASNQPQHF
>NA|NA|TRBV4-1|TRBJ1-1
TGCGCCAGCAGCCAAGTGCACCCGACCGGGACTGAAGCTTTCTTT
CASSQVHPTGTEAFF
>TRBD1|NA|TRBV4-2|TRBJ1-5
TGTGCCAGCAGCCAAGTATCCGGACAGGGGGCACGTCCCCAGCATTTT
CASSQVSGQGARPQHF
>NA|NA|TRBV24-1|TRBJ1-1
TGTGCCACCAGCGGAGGTCCTGGACAGTCCACTGAAGCTTTCTTT
CATSGGPGQSTEAFF
>NA|NA|TRBV2|TRBJ2-7
TGTGCCAGCAGTTACGCGGCCTACGAGCAGTACTTC
CASSYAAYEQYF
>NA|once|TRBV12-3/TRBV12-4|TRBJ2-2
TGTGCCAGCAGACCGATTAGCGCCGGGGAGCTGTTTTTT
CASRPISAGELFF
>TRBD1|NA|TRBV27|TRBJ1-5
TGTGCCAGTAGACAGGGAATCAATAGCAATCAGCCCCAGCATTTT
CASRQGINSNQPQHF
>NA|NA|TRBV4-3|TRBJ2-7
TGCGCCAGCAGCCAAGATAGGGGTTTCCCCAACGAGCAGTACTTC
CASSQDRGFPNEQYF